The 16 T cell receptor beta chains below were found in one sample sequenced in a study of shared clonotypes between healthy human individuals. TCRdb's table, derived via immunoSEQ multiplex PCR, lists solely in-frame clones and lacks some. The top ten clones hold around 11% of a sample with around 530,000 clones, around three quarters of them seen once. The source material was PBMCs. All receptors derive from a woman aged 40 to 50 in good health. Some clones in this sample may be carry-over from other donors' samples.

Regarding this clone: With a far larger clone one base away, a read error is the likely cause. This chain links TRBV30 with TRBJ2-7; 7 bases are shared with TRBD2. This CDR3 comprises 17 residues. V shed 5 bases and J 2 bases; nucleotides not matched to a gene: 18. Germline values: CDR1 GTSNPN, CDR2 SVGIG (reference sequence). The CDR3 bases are TGTGCCTGGGGGGGGGACCACGGGACGTTAAGACCCTACGAGCAGTACTTC. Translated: CAWGGDHGTLRPYEQYF.

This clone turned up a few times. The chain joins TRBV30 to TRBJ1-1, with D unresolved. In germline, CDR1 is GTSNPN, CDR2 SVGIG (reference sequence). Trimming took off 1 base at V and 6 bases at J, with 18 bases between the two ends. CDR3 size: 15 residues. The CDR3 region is CAWSALLRGRSEAFF. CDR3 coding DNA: TGTGCCTGGAGTGCCCTTTTGAGAGGAAGGTCTGAAGCTTTCTTT.

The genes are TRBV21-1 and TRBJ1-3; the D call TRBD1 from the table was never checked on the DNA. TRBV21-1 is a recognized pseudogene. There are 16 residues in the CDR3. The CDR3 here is CASSSLRTGSGNTIYF. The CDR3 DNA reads TGTGCCAGCAGCAGCCTACGGACAGGCTCTGGAAACACCATATATTTT.

CDR3 residues: CASSGLDDPQGYTF. The CDR3 nucleotides read TGCGCCAGCAGTGGATTAGACGACCCCCAGGGCTACACCTTC. The chain recombines TRBV10-2 with TRBJ1-2; D is ambiguous. The CDR3 is 14 amino acids. From germline, CDR1 is WSHSY and CDR2 SAAADI. V shed 4 bases and J shed 8 bases, with 17 bases lying between them.

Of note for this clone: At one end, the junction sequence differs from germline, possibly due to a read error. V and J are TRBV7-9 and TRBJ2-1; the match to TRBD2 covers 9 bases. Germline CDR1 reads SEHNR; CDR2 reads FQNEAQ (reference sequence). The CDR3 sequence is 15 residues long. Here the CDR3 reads CASSRDSGGYNEQFF. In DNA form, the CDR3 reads TGCGCCAGCAGCCGAGATAGCGGGGGCTACAATGAGCAGTTCTTC.

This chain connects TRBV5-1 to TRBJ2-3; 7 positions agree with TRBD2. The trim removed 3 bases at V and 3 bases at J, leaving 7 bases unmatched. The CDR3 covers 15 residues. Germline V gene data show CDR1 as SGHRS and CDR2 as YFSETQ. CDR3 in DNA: TGCGCCAGCAGCTGGGCGGGAGTGGGGACAGATACGCAGTATTTT. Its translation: CASSWAGVGTDTQYF.

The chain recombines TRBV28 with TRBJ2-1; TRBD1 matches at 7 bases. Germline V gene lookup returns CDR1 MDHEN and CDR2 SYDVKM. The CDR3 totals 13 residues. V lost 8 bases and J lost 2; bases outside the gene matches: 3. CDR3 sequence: CASRGTAYNEQFF. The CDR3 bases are TGTGCCAGCCGAGGGACAGCCTACAATGAGCAGTTCTTC. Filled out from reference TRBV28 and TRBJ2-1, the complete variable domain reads DVKVTQSSRYLVKRTGEKVFLECVQDMDHENMFWYRQDPGLGLRLIYFSYDVKMKEKGDIPEGYSVSREKKERFSLILESASTNQTSMYLCASRGTAYNEQFFGPGTRLTVL.

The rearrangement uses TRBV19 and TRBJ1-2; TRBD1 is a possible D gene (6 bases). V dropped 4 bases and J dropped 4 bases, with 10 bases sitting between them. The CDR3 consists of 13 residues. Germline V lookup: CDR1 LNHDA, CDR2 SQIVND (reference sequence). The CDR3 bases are TGTGCCAGTAGTAACAGGACAGCCTATGGCTACACCTTC. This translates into CASSNRTAYGYTF.

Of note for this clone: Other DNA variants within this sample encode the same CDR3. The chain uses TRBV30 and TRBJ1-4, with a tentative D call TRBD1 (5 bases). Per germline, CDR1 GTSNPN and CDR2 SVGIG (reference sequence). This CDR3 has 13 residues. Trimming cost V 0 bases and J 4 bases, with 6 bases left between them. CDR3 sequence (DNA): TGTGCCTGGAGTGTCCAGGGTAATGAAAAACTGTTTTTT. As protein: CAWSVQGNEKLFF.

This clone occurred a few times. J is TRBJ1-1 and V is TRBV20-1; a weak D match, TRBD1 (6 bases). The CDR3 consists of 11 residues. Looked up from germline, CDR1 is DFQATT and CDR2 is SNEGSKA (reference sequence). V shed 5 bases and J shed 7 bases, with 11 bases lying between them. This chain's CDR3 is CSAAGTLEAFF. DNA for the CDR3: TGCAGTGCTGCCGGGACACTTGAAGCTTTCTTT.

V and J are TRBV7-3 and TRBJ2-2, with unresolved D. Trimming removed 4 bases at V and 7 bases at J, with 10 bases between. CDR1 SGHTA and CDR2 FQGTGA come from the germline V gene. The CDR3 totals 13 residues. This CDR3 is CASSWRRDGELFF. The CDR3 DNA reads TGTGCCAGCAGCTGGAGACGTGACGGGGAGCTGTTTTTT.

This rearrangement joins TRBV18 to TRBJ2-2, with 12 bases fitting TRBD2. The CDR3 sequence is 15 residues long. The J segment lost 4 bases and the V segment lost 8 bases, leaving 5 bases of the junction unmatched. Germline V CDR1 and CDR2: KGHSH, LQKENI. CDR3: CASATTSGSTGELFF. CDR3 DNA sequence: TGTGCCAGCGCAACGACTAGCGGGAGCACCGGGGAGCTGTTTTTT.

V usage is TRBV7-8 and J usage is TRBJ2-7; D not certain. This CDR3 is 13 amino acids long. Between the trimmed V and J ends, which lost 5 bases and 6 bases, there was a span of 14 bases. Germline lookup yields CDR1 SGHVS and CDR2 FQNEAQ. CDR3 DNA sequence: TGTGCCAGCAGCCGCGGTTCCTCCAGCGAGCAGTACTTC. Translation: CASSRGSSSEQYF.

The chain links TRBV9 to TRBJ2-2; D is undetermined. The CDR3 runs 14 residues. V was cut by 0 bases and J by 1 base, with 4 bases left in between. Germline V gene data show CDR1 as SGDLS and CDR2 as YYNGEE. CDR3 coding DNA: TGTGCCAGCAGCGTAGTAGGGAACACCGGGGAGCTGTTTTTT. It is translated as CASSVVGNTGELFF. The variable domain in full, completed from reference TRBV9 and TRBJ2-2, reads DSGVTQTPKHLITATGQRVTLRCSPRSGDLSVYWYQQSLDQGLQFLIQYYNGEERAKGNILERFSAQQFPDLHSELNLSSLELGDSALYFCASSVVGNTGELFFGEGSRLTVL.

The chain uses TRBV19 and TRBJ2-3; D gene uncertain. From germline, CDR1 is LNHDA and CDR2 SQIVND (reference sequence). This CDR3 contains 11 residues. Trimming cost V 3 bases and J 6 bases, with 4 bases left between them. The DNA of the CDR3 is TGTGCCAGTAGTATGGCGGATACGCAGTATTTT. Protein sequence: CASSMADTQYF.

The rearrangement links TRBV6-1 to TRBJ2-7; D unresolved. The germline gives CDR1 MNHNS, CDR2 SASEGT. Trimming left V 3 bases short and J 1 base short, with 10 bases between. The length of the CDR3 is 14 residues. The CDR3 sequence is CASSDWGRSYEQYF. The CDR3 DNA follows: TGTGCCAGCAGTGATTGGGGAAGGTCCTACGAGCAGTACTTC.